This record concerns one T cell receptor (beta chain) sequence. Original methodology: Using reference gene primer amplification, nucleated cell counts were estimated. Generated by immunoSEQ multiplex PCR, the TCRdb table keeps only in-frame clones and is missing some. Clonal size and the V and J genes are those of that table, whereas D and trimming came from the DNA. The profile covers 200,000 to 250,000 clones, with approximately 86% appearing a single time and 0.95% to 1.5% taken by the ten largest. The CDR3 loop spans 11 amino acids. V gave up 5 bases and J gave up 6 bases, with 6 bases separating them. These data originate in a study of blood T cell repertoires in COVID-19. For the study at large: Sample material is recorded as cDNA or gDNA derived from T cells, B-cell-depleted T cells, or PBMCs.

J is TRBJ2-3 and V is TRBV12-3 or TRBV12-4; no firm D call. The sequenced sample consisted of peripheral blood. This clonotype was sampled from a woman between 25 and 40 years old with COVID-19, enrolled during active disease. CDR3 region: CASSPSDTQYF. The CDR3 DNA sequence: TGTGCCAGCAGTCCCTCGGATACGCAGTATTTT.